A single sample gave rise to the 28 T cell receptor beta chains below, sequenced in a study of blood T cell repertoires in COVID-19. Assay used: immunoSEQ multiplex PCR; TCRdb lists only in-frame clones, some missing. The data hold about 40,000 clones, with around 85% observed a single time. The sequenced material came from peripheral blood. Receptors originate from a woman in her fifties or sixties with acute or convalescent COVID-19.

This clone was detected a few times. This sequence joins TRBV18 and TRBJ1-3, with no clear D. The CDR3 is 15 amino acids. Per germline, CDR1 KGHSH and CDR2 LQKENI. V lost 3 bases and J lost 0, with 9 bases in between. The CDR3 spells CASSPRLDSGNTIYF. The CDR3 DNA reads as TGTGCCAGCTCACCGAGATTAGACTCTGGAAACACCATATATTTT.

The V call is TRBV5-4, the J call TRBJ1-4; 10 nucleotides match TRBD1. The CDR3 is made up of 16 amino acids. Trimming took 6 bases from V and 9 from J; bases not matched to a gene: 14. Germline V gives CDR1 SGHNT, CDR2 YYREEE (reference sequence). This CDR3 is CASTSSGGTGVKKLFF. CDR3 coding DNA: TGTGCCAGCACTTCTTCTGGCGGGACAGGGGTCAAAAAACTGTTTTTT. The full variable domain, completed using reference TRBV5-4 and TRBJ1-4, is ETGVTQSPTHLIKTRGQQVTLRCSSQSGHNTVSWYQQALGQGPQFIFQYYREEENGRGNFPPRFSGLQFPNYSSELNVNALELDDSALYLCASTSSGGTGVKKLFFGSGTQLSVL.

The genes are TRBV18 and TRBJ2-1; weak D call: TRBD2 (5 bases). This CDR3 spans 15 amino acids. Trimming took 2 bases from V and 1 from J, leaving 9 bases between them. CDR1 and CDR2 (germline): KGHSH, LQKENI. The CDR3 bases are TGTGCCAGCTCACCAGGCGGGTTTTCCTACAATGAGCAGTTCTTC. Protein sequence: CASSPGGFSYNEQFF.

This chain uses TRBV7-6 with TRBJ2-1; 11 bases are a match to TRBD1. The V gene end was trimmed by 5 bases and the J gene end by 10 bases; junction bases not matched to a gene: 10. From germline, CDR1 is SGHVS and CDR2 FNYEAQ. The CDR3 sequence is 15 residues long. CDR3 nucleotides: TGTGCCAGCAGCCTTCCCGGGACAGGGGGAGGGGAGCAGTTCTTC. As protein: CASSLPGTGGGEQFF.

V and J are TRBV28 and TRBJ2-1, with 8 bases aligning to TRBD2. Germline V gene lookup returns CDR1 MDHEN and CDR2 SYDVKM. This CDR3 is built from 17 residues. V trimming: 6 bases; J trimming: 0 bases; junction bases outside the gene matches: 10. DNA of the CDR3: TGTGCCAGCAGATTAGCGTCGGGGGGGATCTCCTACAATGAGCAGTTCTTC. Its protein is CASRLASGGISYNEQFF.

This chain joins TRBV19 and TRBJ2-6, with 7 bases fitting TRBD1. The germline V gene encodes CDR1 LNHDA and CDR2 SQIVND (reference sequence). The CDR3 spans 15 residues. J gave up 3 bases and V 5 bases, and 4 bases lay outside the gene matches. The CDR3 DNA sequence: TGTGCCAGTAGTCCCCGGGACAGTGGGGCCAACGTCCTGACTTTC. It translates to CASSPRDSGANVLTF.

V is TRBV7-2 and J is TRBJ2-3; 10 bases are a match to TRBD2. The V gene's germline CDR1 is SGHTA and CDR2 FQGNSA. With V trimmed by 6 bases and J by 3 bases, 3 bases remained unmatched. The CDR3 is made up of 14 amino acids. CDR3 nucleotide sequence: TGTGCCAGCAGTACTAGCGGGGCAACAGATACGCAGTATTTT. Its translation: CASSTSGATDTQYF.

The chain is built from TRBV27 and TRBJ1-6; TRBD1 is a possible D gene (6 bases). The CDR3 totals 17 residues. Per germline, CDR1 MNHEY and CDR2 SMNVEV (reference sequence). V lost 2 bases to trimming and J lost 5 bases, with 16 bases between them. The CDR3 DNA is TGTGCCAGCAGTTTAACCGACAGGCTATGGGATAATTCACCCCTCCACTTT. Its translation: CASSLTDRLWDNSPLHF.

The V gene is TRBV11-3, the J gene TRBJ2-5, with 10 bases identical to TRBD2. The CDR3 is 17 amino acids. Germline CDR1 reads SGHNT; CDR2 reads YENEEA. V was pared by 4 bases and J by 5 bases, with 13 bases of the junction left unmatched. CDR3: CASSSTSLAGRVETQYF. CDR3 nucleotide sequence: TGTGCCAGCAGCTCCACCTCACTAGCGGGGCGGGTCGAGACCCAGTACTTC.

V is TRBV6-5 and J is TRBJ2-6, with a weak D call TRBD2 (6 bases). Germline CDR1 and CDR2: MNHEY and SVGAGI. CDR3 length: 15 residues. Trimming removed 6 bases from V and 1 base from J, with 10 bases in between. DNA of the CDR3: TGTGCCAGCAGGGAGGGAGGATCTGGGGCCAACGTCCTGACTTTC. Translation: CASREGGSGANVLTF.

The rearrangement uses TRBV5-1 and TRBJ1-1, with D perhaps TRBD1 (6 bases). Germline CDR1 reads SGHRS; CDR2 reads YFSETQ. The CDR3 is 14 amino acids. V lost 0 bases to trimming and J lost 4 bases, with 10 bases between them. The CDR3 here is CASSLANRVTEAFF. DNA for the CDR3: TGCGCCAGCAGCTTGGCCAACAGGGTCACTGAAGCTTTCTTT.

The chain uses TRBV29-1 and TRBJ2-7; 8 nucleotides match TRBD2. The CDR3 length is 11 residues. Germline assignment: CDR1 SQVTM and CDR2 ANQGSEA. V lost 7 bases to trimming and J lost 2 bases; unmatched junction nucleotides: 1. The CDR3 loop reads CSAGGAYEQYF. The DNA of the CDR3 is TGCAGCGCCGGGGGGGCCTACGAGCAGTACTTC.

The chain recombines TRBV5-1 with TRBJ2-5; 7 nucleotides align to TRBD1. This CDR3 region has 15 residues. Germline V gene lookup returns CDR1 SGHRS and CDR2 YFSETQ. Trimming took 5 bases from V and 1 from J; bases not matched to a gene: 8. This CDR3 is CASSRTGERQETQYF. For the CDR3, the DNA is TGCGCCAGCAGTCGGACAGGTGAACGCCAAGAGACCCAGTACTTC.

The chain recombines TRBV19 with TRBJ1-1; D may be TRBD1 (6 bases). The CDR3 has 14 amino acids. The germline CDR1 and CDR2 sequences are LNHDA and SQIVND (reference sequence). Trimming removed 7 bases from V and 7 bases from J, with 19 bases in between. CDR3 sequence: CASTREGGRGEAFF. CDR3 sequence (DNA): TGTGCCAGTACCCGGGAGGGGGGAAGGGGTGAAGCTTTCTTT. Based on the CDR3 plus reference TRBV19 and TRBJ1-1, the full variable domain is DGGITQSPKYLFRKEGQNVTLSCEQNLNHDAMYWYRQDPGQGLRLIYYSQIVNDFQKGDIAEGYSVSREKKESFPLTVTSAQKNPTAFYLCASTREGGRGEAFFGQGTRLTVV.

The chain recombines TRBV5-6 with TRBJ1-6, with 8 bases matching TRBD1. V lost 2 bases, J lost 3 bases, and 4 bases stayed unmatched. The germline V gene has CDR1 SGHDT and CDR2 YYEEEE. CDR3 length: 16 residues. CDR3 residues: CASSFTGQGYNSPLHF. The CDR3 DNA is TGTGCCAGCAGCTTTACTGGACAGGGCTATAATTCACCCCTCCACTTT. The full variable domain, in which reference TRBV5-6 and TRBJ1-6 provide the parts outside the CDR3, is DAGVTQSPTHLIKTRGQQVTLRCSPKSGHDTVSWYQQALGQGPQFIFQYYEEEERQRGNFPDRFSGHQFPNYSSELNVNALLLGDSALYLCASSFTGQGYNSPLHFGNGTRLTVT.

The chain couples TRBV11-2 to TRBJ1-1; D ambiguous. With 5 bases removed from V and 11 bases from J, the gap between germline ends came to 15 bases. CDR3 length: 12 amino acids. Germline V CDR1 and CDR2: SGHAT, FQNNGV. Here the CDR3 reads CASSLRVDEAFF. The DNA of the CDR3 is TGTGCCAGCAGCCTGAGGGTCGACGAGGCTTTCTTT.

This clone turned up a few times. The V gene is TRBV2, the J gene TRBJ1-5, with TRBD1 identical over 7 bases. Per the germline V gene, CDR1 is SNHLY and CDR2 is FYNNEI. With V trimmed by 6 bases and J by 0 bases, 8 bases remained unmatched. The CDR3 loop spans 16 amino acids. CDR3 bases: TGTGCCAGCAGGACACAGGGGACTCATAGCAATCAGCCCCAGCATTTT. Translating it yields CASRTQGTHSNQPQHF.

The chain uses TRBV6-1 and TRBJ2-5; D is uncertain. This CDR3 comprises 15 residues. V gave up 1 base and J gave up 3 bases, with 12 bases separating them. CDR1 is MNHNS, CDR2 SASEGT, per germline. CDR3 in amino acids: CASSEDGQRKETQYF. The DNA for the CDR3 is TGTGCCAGCAGTGAAGATGGTCAGAGGAAAGAGACCCAGTACTTC.

The rearrangement links TRBV18 to TRBJ1-6, with D uncertain. Between the trimmed V and J ends, which lost 4 bases and 9 bases, there was a span of 10 bases. There are 13 residues in the CDR3. CDR1 KGHSH and CDR2 LQKENI come from the germline V gene. CDR3 residues: CASSLDYSSPLHF. In nucleotides, the CDR3 is TGTGCCAGCTCACTAGACTATTCTTCACCCCTCCACTTT. The whole variable domain, filled in from reference TRBV18 and TRBJ1-6, reads NAGVMQNPRHLVRRRGQEARLRCSPMKGHSHVYWYRQLPEEGLKFMVYLQKENIIDESGMPKERFSAEFPKEGPSILRIQQVVRGDSAAYFCASSLDYSSPLHFGNGTRLTVT.

The genes are TRBV12-3 or TRBV12-4 and TRBJ1-1; no clear D. The ends were cut back, 7 bases at V and 1 base at J, with 10 bases in the middle. CDR3 length equals 13 residues. CDR3 loop: CASTGLSNTEAFF. DNA of the CDR3: TGTGCCAGCACGGGTTTGTCGAACACTGAAGCTTTCTTT.

The CDR3 protein is CASSLQLLYGYTF. The CDR3 bases are TGTGCCAGCAGCCTACAGCTCCTCTATGGCTACACCTTC. The chain combines TRBV28 with TRBJ1-2; no reliable D call. Trimming cost V 6 bases and J 4 bases, with 12 bases left between them. CDR1 is MDHEN, CDR2 SYDVKM, per germline. The CDR3 runs to 13 residues.

The chain recombines TRBV30 with TRBJ1-5; TRBD1 is a possible D gene (5 bases). The CDR3 is made up of 14 amino acids. Germline V CDR1 and CDR2: GTSNPN, SVGIG (reference sequence). V dropped 3 bases and J dropped 4 bases, with 13 bases sitting between them. As DNA, the CDR3 is TGTGCCTGGAGGGGAATCGGGGGGAATCAGCCCCAGCATTTT. This translates into CAWRGIGGNQPQHF. The full variable domain, with the rest looked up from reference TRBV30 and TRBJ1-5, is SQTIHQWPATLVQPVGSPLSLECTVEGTSNPNLYWYRQAAGRGLQLLFYSVGIGQISSEVPQNLSASRPQDRQFILSSKKLLLSDSGFYLCAWRGIGGNQPQHFGDGTRLSIL.

The gene calls are TRBV4-1 and TRBJ2-7; D is possibly TRBD2 (5 bases). V lost 4 bases, J lost 2 bases, and 18 bases lay in between. Germline V CDR1 and CDR2: MGHRA, YSYEKL. The CDR3 spans 16 residues. The CDR3 nucleotides are TGCGCCAGCAGCCTCGATCCCGCCGGGGTAGCCTACGAGCAGTACTTC. Translating it yields CASSLDPAGVAYEQYF.

The genes are TRBV7-2 and TRBJ1-5, with D perhaps TRBD1 (5 bases). Trimming stripped 1 base from V and 0 bases from J, with 7 bases between. CDR3 length equals 15 residues. CDR1 SGHTA and CDR2 FQGNSA come from the germline V gene. CDR3 DNA: TGTGCCAGCAGCTTAGTAGGGGTTAGCAATCAGCCCCAGCATTTT. Translating gives CASSLVGVSNQPQHF.

J is TRBJ1-1 and V is TRBV5-4; D gene ambiguous. Germline assignment: CDR1 SGHNT and CDR2 YYREEE (reference sequence). V lost 0 bases and J lost 8, with 11 bases in between. This CDR3 contains 13 residues. DNA for the CDR3: TGTGCCAGCAGCTTGGCGAACACGGGAGAAGCTTTCTTT. Translated, it gives CASSLANTGEAFF.

This chain links TRBV12-1 with TRBJ2-7; TRBD2 is the table's D call, not checked against the DNA. TRBV12-1 is a pseudogene locus. This CDR3 region has 15 residues. The CDR3 sequence: CASSFEGAGSNEQYF. The CDR3 DNA reads TGTGCCAGCAGCTTTGAAGGAGCGGGCTCGAACGAGCAGTACTTC.

J is TRBJ1-1 and V is TRBV4-2; D is uncertain. CDR1 is LGHNA and CDR2 is YNFKEQ in the germline V gene. This CDR3 contains 14 residues. Trimming took 0 bases from V and 1 from J, leaving 6 bases between them. CDR3 bases: TGTGCCAGCAGCCAAGAGTACAAGAACACTGAAGCTTTCTTT. It encodes CASSQEYKNTEAFF.

The J gene is TRBJ2-2, the V gene TRBV7-3, with D perhaps TRBD2 (6 bases). The CDR3 totals 15 residues. Germline-derived CDR1 and CDR2 are SGHTA and FQGTGA. Trimming cost V 5 bases and J 4 bases, with 14 bases left between them. The CDR3 region is CASSPGGAGTGELFF. In DNA form, the CDR3 reads TGTGCCAGCAGCCCCGGCGGAGCGGGCACCGGGGAGCTGTTTTTT.